The TCR beta chain under discussion was sequenced for a study of radiotherapy plus CTLA-4 blockade in lung cancer. For the study at large: Patients showed objective responses in roughly 18% of cases and disease control in roughly 30%.

Study observations and caveats: Interferon-beta and early blood T cell clone dynamics reportedly predicted response best. The study found tumor-derived TCR clones expanded in blood after radiotherapy plus ipilimumab.

Profiling relied on immunoSEQ multiplex PCR, and the TCRdb table lists in-frame clones only, not all of them. In the table there are roughly 59,000 clones, approximately 70% of which are singletons. Notes on this clone: Its antigen is not known.

The receptor was isolated from a human donor with non-small cell lung cancer whose response to radiotherapy plus ipilimumab could not be evaluated. The source was peripheral blood, collected from a patient treated with radiotherapy plus ipilimumab.

Here the CDR3 reads CASSYSRVAGNEQFF. Here the CDR3 DNA reads TGTGCCAGCAGTTACTCGAGAGTAGCCGGCAATGAGCAGTTCTTC. The chain employs TRBV6-5 and TRBJ2-1; no firm D call. V gave up 0 bases and J gave up 6 bases, with 12 bases separating them. This CDR3 has 15 residues. The germline V gene has CDR1 MNHEY and CDR2 SVGAGI.